The sequence of this T cell receptor (beta chain) was determined in a study of monozygotic twins with inflammatory bowel disease. With the 5' RACE reads reprocessed, TCRdb shows one record per CDR3 protein and no DNA. This sample's table reports some 330,000 distinct CDR3 sequences. This CDR3 spans 15 amino acids. Looked up from germline, CDR1 is SGHRS and CDR2 is YFSETQ. Sequenced input: blood. This chain joins TRBV5-1 and TRBJ2-7; checking the TCRdb D call of TRBD1 is not possible without DNA. The sequence was obtained from a human donor with ulcerative colitis or Crohn's disease, or a healthy co-twin of an affected twin (not recorded which). The CDR3 here is CASSRGGTDSYEQYF.